These T cell receptor beta chains were read from a single sample in a study of cytotoxic CD8 clonotypes in ibrutinib-treated CLL. Assay used: immunoSEQ multiplex PCR; TCRdb lists only in-frame clones, some missing. The table has tens of thousands of clones, around 78% seen once. The specimen comprised PBMCs, sampled after 24 months of ibrutinib treatment. Receptors were obtained from a human donor with chronic lymphocytic leukemia. CDR3s include the opening cysteine and the closing phenylalanine or tryptophan. D genes are given only for firm matches.

V,J,D,CDR3,DNA
TRBV29-1,TRBJ2-3,NA,CSVSGSGSTDTQYF,TGCAGCGTTTCTGGGAGCGGAAGCACAGATACGCAGTATTTT
TRBV5-5,TRBJ2-7,TRBD2,CASSLGGSGTYEQYF,TGTGCCAGCAGCTTAGGCGGGAGCGGGACCTACGAGCAGTACTTC
TRBV5-5,TRBJ2-7,TRBD2,CASSFRTSGRVYEQYF,TGTGCCAGCAGCTTTCGGACTAGCGGGAGAGTCTACGAGCAGTACTTC
TRBV5-4,TRBJ2-7,NA,CASSLVPAAPQYF,TGTGCCAGCAGCTTGGTCCCGGCTGCCCCGCAGTACTTC
TRBV19,TRBJ2-3,NA,CASSLPGVLQSGSTDTQYF,TGTGCCAGTAGCCTTCCGGGGGTCCTTCAATCCGGCTCCACAGATACGCAGTATTTT
TRBV6-6,TRBJ1-1,NA,CASSRQLNTEAFF,TGTGCCAGCAGTAGGCAACTGAACACTGAAGCTTTCTTT
TRBV5-4,TRBJ2-3,TRBD2,CASSLLSSGKSDTQYF,TGTGCCAGCAGCTTGTTATCTAGCGGGAAATCAGATACGCAGTATTTT
TRBV5-1,TRBJ2-1,NA,CASSRRDSYNEQFF,TGCGCCAGCAGCCGGCGGGACTCCTACAATGAGCAGTTCTTC
TRBV23-1,TRBJ2-2,TRBD1,CASSQSDRGGTGELFF,TGCGCCAGCAGTCAATCGGACAGGGGTGGAACCGGGGAGCTGTTTTTT
TRBV21-1,TRBJ1-5,NA,CASSKASPFRQGTRQPQHF,TGTGCCAGCAGCAAAGCTTCCCCCTTCCGACAGGGGACGAGGCAGCCCCAGCATTTT
TRBV19,TRBJ1-5,TRBD1,CASRSWDRVNQPQHF,TGTGCCAGTAGGTCGTGGGACAGGGTTAATCAGCCCCAGCATTTT
TRBV5-4,TRBJ1-2,NA,CASSLGGASNYGYTF,TGTGCCAGCAGCCTCGGGGGGGCGAGCAACTATGGCTACACCTTC
TRBV4-1,TRBJ1-2,TRBD1,CASSQDRQGGGYTF,TGCGCCAGCAGCCAAGATCGGCAGGGGGGCGGCTACACCTTC
TRBV4-1,TRBJ2-5,NA,CASSQGGVRGGWETQYF,TGCGCCAGCAGCCAAGGAGGCGTACGTGGGGGTTGGGAGACCCAGTACTTC
TRBV15,TRBJ1-1,TRBD1,CATRPTGWNTEAFF,TGTGCCACCAGACCGACAGGGTGGAACACTGAAGCTTTCTTT
TRBV6-5,TRBJ1-1,TRBD1,CASRQGAEAFF,TGTGCCAGCAGACAGGGGGCTGAAGCTTTCTTT